These 14 T cell receptor beta chains came from one sample sequenced in a study of technical replicates of blood from a handful of donors. Here immunoSEQ multiplex PCR was the method, and the copy in TCRdb shows in-frame clones only, minus some. Of around 98,000 clones in the sample, 90% to 97% were seen once. The sequencing sample was made of T cells isolated from PBMCs. The receptor source for this set is a human donor in good health.

The chain combines TRBV6-5 with TRBJ1-5; a weak D match, TRBD1 (5 bases). CDR3 length equals 14 residues. Trimming shortened V by 6 bases and J by 0 bases, and 9 bases separated the two germline ends. Germline V CDR1 and CDR2: MNHEY, SVGAGI. The chain's CDR3 is CASSQDNSNQPQHF. CDR3 nucleotides: TGTGCCAGCAGCCAGGACAATAGCAATCAGCCCCAGCATTTT.

The V and J genes are TRBV4-1 and TRBJ2-1; 11 bases map to TRBD2. Per germline, CDR1 MGHRA and CDR2 YSYEKL. The CDR3 has 18 residues. V gave up 3 bases and J gave up 6 bases; unmatched junction bases: 13. CDR3 DNA sequence: TGCGCCAGCAGCCACCCAGTAGCGGGGGGGCGTGAGCTCAATGAGCAGTTCTTC. Amino acid sequence: CASSHPVAGGRELNEQFF.

The chain has TRBV5-6 and TRBJ2-7; 8 bases align to TRBD1. The CDR3 totals 12 residues. V shed 3 bases, J shed 6 bases, and the junction held 2 bases outside the gene matches. Germline assignment: CDR1 SGHDT and CDR2 YYEEEE. The CDR3 spells CASSSDRGEQYF. The DNA for the CDR3 is TGTGCCAGCAGCTCCGACAGGGGCGAGCAGTACTTC.

The rearrangement uses TRBV11-2 and TRBJ2-2; TRBD1 aligns across 9 bases. Germline V gene data show CDR1 as SGHAT and CDR2 as FQNNGV. The J segment lost 6 bases and the V segment lost 3 bases, leaving 11 bases of the junction unmatched. CDR3 length equals 17 residues. DNA of the CDR3: TGTGCCAGCAGCTTCAGACGCGGGACAGGGATGTCCGGGGAGCTGTTTTTT. The encoded protein is CASSFRRGTGMSGELFF.

The chain is built from TRBV7-6 and TRBJ2-7; TRBD2 might be the D (5 bases). This CDR3 comprises 13 residues. Trimming cost V 5 bases and J 7 bases, with 15 bases left between them. Germline CDR1 is SGHVS and CDR2 is FNYEAQ. CDR3 in DNA: TGTGCCAGCAGCACTCCCGGGGTCTTGGAGCAGTACTTC. This sequence encodes CASSTPGVLEQYF.

V and J are TRBV28 and TRBJ2-3; D is possibly TRBD2 (6 bases). Trimming took off 4 bases at V and 1 base at J, with 12 bases between the two ends. CDR3 length equals 15 residues. CDR1 and CDR2 (germline): MDHEN, SYDVKM. The CDR3 nucleotides are TGTGCCAGCAGTTCCCGGAGGAGGGGCACAGATACGCAGTATTTT. The encoded protein is CASSSRRRGTDTQYF.

CDR3 nucleotide sequence: TGTGCCAGCAGCTCTCAGGGTGGGGATTCACCCCTCCACTTT. Its translation: CASSSQGGDSPLHF. V usage is TRBV13 and J usage is TRBJ1-6, with TRBD1 as a possible D gene (5 bases). CDR1 and CDR2 from the germline V gene are PRHDT and FYEKMQ (reference sequence). Between the trimmed V and J ends, which lost 4 bases and 8 bases, there was a span of 12 bases. This CDR3 is 14 amino acids long.

J is TRBJ2-7 and V is TRBV4-1; 7 nucleotides agree with TRBD1. The CDR3 contains 15 residues. With V trimmed by 0 bases and J by 4 bases, 6 bases remained unmatched. Germline V CDR1 and CDR2: MGHRA, YSYEKL. The CDR3 DNA follows: TGCGCCAGCAGCCAAGACCCCCGGACAGGTTACGAGCAGTACTTC. It specifies CASSQDPRTGYEQYF.

The genes are TRBV7-9 and TRBJ1-5; 7 positions agree with TRBD1. Germline CDR1 is SEHNR and CDR2 is FQNEAQ (reference sequence). This CDR3 region has 15 residues. V trimming: 5 bases; J trimming: 0 bases; junction bases outside the gene matches: 4. The CDR3 nucleotides are TGTGCCAGCAGCCTGACAGGGAATAGCAATCAGCCCCAGCATTTT. It translates to CASSLTGNSNQPQHF.

The chain is built from TRBV2 and TRBJ2-1; 7 positions agree with TRBD2. CDR3 length: 17 amino acids. V gave up 8 bases and J gave up 8 bases; unmatched junction bases: 21. Germline loops: CDR1 SNHLY, CDR2 FYNNEI. In DNA form, the CDR3 reads TGTGCCAGCCGCCGGGAGGCGGGAATAGTTCTTATCGATGAGCAGTTCTTC. This encodes CASRREAGIVLIDEQFF.

The genes are TRBV11-1 and TRBJ2-7; D perhaps matches TRBD2 (6 bases). The germline V gene has CDR1 SGHAT and CDR2 FQDESV (reference sequence). V lost 5 bases and J lost 0, with 14 bases in between. The CDR3 totals 15 residues. The CDR3 is CASSLTIGGSYEQYF. The CDR3, as DNA: TGTGCCAGCAGCCTGACCATCGGGGGCTCCTACGAGCAGTACTTC.

The rearrangement links TRBV9 to TRBJ2-7; the D gene is possibly TRBD1 (5 bases). Per the germline V gene, CDR1 is SGDLS and CDR2 is YYNGEE. V gave up 4 bases and J gave up 0 bases, with 14 bases separating them. There are 15 residues in the CDR3. In DNA, the CDR3 is TGTGCCAGCAGCCGCGGACAATCCGTCTCCTACGAGCAGTACTTC. This translates into CASSRGQSVSYEQYF. Supplemented by reference TRBV9 and TRBJ2-7, the full variable domain reads DSGVTQTPKHLITATGQRVTLRCSPRSGDLSVYWYQQSLDQGLQFLIQYYNGEERAKGNILERFSAQQFPDLHSELNLSSLELGDSALYFCASSRGQSVSYEQYFGPGTRLTVT.

The chain recombines TRBV27 with TRBJ2-7; TRBD1 might be the D (5 bases). The V and J ends lost 3 bases and 3 bases respectively, with 9 bases between them. CDR3 size: 13 residues. Germline CDR1 MNHEY, CDR2 SMNVEV (reference sequence). CDR3 region: CASSLGLLYEQYF. DNA of the CDR3: TGTGCCAGCAGTTTGGGGCTCCTCTACGAGCAGTACTTC.

This clone was observed a single time. The chain links TRBV29-1 to TRBJ2-5; D is unclear. CDR3 size: 12 residues. V lost 7 bases, J lost 4 bases, and 13 bases lay in between. Germline CDR1 is SQVTM and CDR2 is ANQGSEA. In DNA, the CDR3 is TGCAGCGCTGCCCCAGAGGCAGAGACCCAGTACTTC. Protein product: CSAAPEAETQYF.